The source of this T cell receptor beta chain is a study of T cells after yellow fever vaccination. Universal primer sites and UMIs were introduced during 5'RACE template-switching synthesis of TCR cDNA. TCRdb used MiXCR to reprocess the 5' RACE reads, holding one entry per CDR3 protein. Among some 560,000 distinct CDR3 sequences listed, about 19% were seen once. This clonotype was detected only a few times. The CDR3 runs 16 residues. The V gene end was trimmed by 0 bases and the J gene end by 3 bases; junction bases not matched to a gene: 8. Germline V lookup: CDR1 SGHRS, CDR2 YFSETQ. The receptor was derived from a man aged 30-40 years who received the YFV17D yellow fever vaccine. The rearrangement links TRBV5-1 to TRBJ1-1; 7 bases line up with TRBD1. The source material was PBMCs, sampled 15 days after the yellow fever booster vaccination. CDR3 nucleotides: TGCGCCAGCAGCTTGGGAGACAGGGAATGGGACACTGAAGCTTTCTTT. Protein: CASSLGDREWDTEAFF.